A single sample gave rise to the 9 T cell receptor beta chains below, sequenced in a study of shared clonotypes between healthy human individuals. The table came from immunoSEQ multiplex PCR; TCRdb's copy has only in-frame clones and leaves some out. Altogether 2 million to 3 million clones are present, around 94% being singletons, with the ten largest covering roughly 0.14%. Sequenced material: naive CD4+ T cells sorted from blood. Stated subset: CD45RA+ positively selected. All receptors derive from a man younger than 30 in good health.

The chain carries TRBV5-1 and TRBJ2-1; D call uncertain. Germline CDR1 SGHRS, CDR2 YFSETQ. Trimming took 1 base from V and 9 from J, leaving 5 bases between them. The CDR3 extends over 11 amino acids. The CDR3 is CASSLTTEQFF. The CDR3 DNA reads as TGCGCCAGCAGCTTGACTACTGAGCAGTTCTTC.

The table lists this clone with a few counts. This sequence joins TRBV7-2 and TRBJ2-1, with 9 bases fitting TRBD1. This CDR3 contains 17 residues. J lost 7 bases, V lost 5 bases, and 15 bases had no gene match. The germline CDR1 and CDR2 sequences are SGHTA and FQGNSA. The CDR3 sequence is CASSEETGGRHGNEQFF. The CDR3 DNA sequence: TGTGCCAGCAGCGAAGAGACAGGGGGGAGGCACGGGAATGAGCAGTTCTTC.

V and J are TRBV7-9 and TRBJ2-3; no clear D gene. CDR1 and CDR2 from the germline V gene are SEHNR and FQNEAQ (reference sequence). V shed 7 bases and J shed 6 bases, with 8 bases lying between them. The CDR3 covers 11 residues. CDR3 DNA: TGTGCCAGCACCCCTGGGGATACGCAGTATTTT. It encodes CASTPGDTQYF.

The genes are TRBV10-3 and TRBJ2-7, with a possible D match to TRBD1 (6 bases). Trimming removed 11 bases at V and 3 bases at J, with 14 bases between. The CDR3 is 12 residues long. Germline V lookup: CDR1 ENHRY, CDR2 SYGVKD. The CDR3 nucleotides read TGTGCCGGGGGCAGAACTCACTACGAGCAGTACTTC. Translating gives CAGGRTHYEQYF.

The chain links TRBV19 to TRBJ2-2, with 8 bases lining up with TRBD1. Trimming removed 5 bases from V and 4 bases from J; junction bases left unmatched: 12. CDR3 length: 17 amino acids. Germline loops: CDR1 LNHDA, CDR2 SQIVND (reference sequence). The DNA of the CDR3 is TGTGCCAGTAGTTCTCCCAGACAGGGGTCTGGCACCGGGGAGCTGTTTTTT. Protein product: CASSSPRQGSGTGELFF.

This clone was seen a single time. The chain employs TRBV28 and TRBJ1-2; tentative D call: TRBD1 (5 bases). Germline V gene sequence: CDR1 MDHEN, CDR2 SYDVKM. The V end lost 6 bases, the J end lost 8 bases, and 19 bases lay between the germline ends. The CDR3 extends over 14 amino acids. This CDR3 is CASSQYSRVHGYTF. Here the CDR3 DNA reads TGTGCCAGCAGCCAGTACTCCAGGGTCCACGGCTACACCTTC.

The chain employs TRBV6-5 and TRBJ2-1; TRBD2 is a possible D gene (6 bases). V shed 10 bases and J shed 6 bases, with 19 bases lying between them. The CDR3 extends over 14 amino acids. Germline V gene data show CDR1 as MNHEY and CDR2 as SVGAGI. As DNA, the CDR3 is TGTGCCATAGGACGGGAGCCCGCAAGCAATGAGCAGTTCTTC. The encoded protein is CAIGREPASNEQFF.

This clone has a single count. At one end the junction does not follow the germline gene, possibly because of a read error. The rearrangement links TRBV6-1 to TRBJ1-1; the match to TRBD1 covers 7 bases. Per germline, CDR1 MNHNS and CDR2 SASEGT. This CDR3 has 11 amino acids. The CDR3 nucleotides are TGTGCCAGCAGTGCTAGGACAGGAAAGACCTTT. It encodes CASSARTGKTF.

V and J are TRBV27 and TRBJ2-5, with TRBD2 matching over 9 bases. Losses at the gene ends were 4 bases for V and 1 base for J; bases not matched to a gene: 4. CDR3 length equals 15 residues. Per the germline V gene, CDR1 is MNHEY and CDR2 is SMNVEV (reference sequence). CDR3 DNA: TGTGCCAGCAGTTACGGCGGGAGGGCCCAAGAGACCCAGTACTTC. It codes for CASSYGGRAQETQYF.